This record looks at one T cell receptor beta chain sequence and its context. Its antigen remains unidentified. The CDR3 runs 17 residues. V lost 4 bases to trimming and J lost 2 bases; unmatched junction nucleotides: 8. Per the germline V gene, CDR1 is SQVTM and CDR2 is ANQGSEA. The source of the sample is a study of T cells in localized non-small cell lung cancer. Study-level points and caveats: Turning up in adjacent lung were a median 57 of the top 100 tumor clones. Of the tissues analyzed, uninvolved adjacent lung showed maximal T cell clonality, greater than tumor. Without multi-region sequencing, intratumor heterogeneity could not be excluded.

Some clones are missing from TCRdb's copy, which holds only in-frame ones; the method was immunoSEQ multiplex PCR. Altogether over 30,000 clones are present, 88% being singletons, with the ten largest covering 2.7%. The chain is built from TRBV29-1 and TRBJ2-3; 14 bases fit TRBD2. This TCR was sampled from a woman aged 35 to 70 with stage I lung adenocarcinoma. The sample was peripheral blood, taken before any cancer treatment. The CDR3 coding sequence is TGCAGCGTTGCCGGACTAGCGGGAGGCTACTACACAGATACGCAGTATTTT. It yields the protein CSVAGLAGGYYTDTQYF.